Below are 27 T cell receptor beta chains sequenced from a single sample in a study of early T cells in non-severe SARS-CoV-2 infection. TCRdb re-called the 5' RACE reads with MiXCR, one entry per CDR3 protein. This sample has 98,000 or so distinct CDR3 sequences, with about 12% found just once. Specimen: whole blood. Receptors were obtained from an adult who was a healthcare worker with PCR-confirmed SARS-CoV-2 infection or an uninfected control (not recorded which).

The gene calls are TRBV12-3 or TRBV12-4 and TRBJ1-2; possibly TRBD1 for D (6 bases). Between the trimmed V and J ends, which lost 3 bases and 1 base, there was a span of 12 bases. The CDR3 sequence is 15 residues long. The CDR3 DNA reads TGTGCCAGCAGTTTTTCAGGGGCGCTTAACTATGGCTACACCTTC. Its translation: CASSFSGALNYGYTF.

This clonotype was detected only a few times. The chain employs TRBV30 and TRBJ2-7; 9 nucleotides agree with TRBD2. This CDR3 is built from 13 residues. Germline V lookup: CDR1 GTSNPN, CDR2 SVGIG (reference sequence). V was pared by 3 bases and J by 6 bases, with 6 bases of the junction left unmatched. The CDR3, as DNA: TGTGCCTGGAGCCCCCGGCGGGAGGGCGAGCAGTACTTC. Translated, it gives CAWSPRREGEQYF.

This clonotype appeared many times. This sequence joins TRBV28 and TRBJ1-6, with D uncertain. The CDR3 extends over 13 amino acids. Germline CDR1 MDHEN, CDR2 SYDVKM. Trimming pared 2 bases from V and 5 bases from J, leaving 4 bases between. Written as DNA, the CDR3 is TGTGCCAGCAGTTTAAGGGATAATTCACCCCTCCACTTT. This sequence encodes CASSLRDNSPLHF.

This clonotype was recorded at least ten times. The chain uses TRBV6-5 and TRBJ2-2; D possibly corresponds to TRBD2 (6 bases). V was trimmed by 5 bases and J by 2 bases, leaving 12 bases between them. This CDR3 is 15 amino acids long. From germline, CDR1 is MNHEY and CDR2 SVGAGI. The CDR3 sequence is CASSSRSGNTGELFF. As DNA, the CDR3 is TGTGCCAGCAGTAGCCGTAGCGGCAACACCGGGGAGCTGTTTTTT.

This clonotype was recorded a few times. As DNA, the CDR3 is TGTGCCAGCAGCTCCCTCTTGCAGCGGAGCACAGATACGCAGTATTTT. Translating it yields CASSSLLQRSTDTQYF. The chain employs TRBV7-3 and TRBJ2-3; D possibly corresponds to TRBD2 (5 bases). CDR3 length equals 16 residues. Trimming removed 4 bases at V and 0 bases at J, with 14 bases between. Germline V CDR1 and CDR2: SGHTA, FQGTGA. Combining the CDR3 with reference TRBV7-3 and TRBJ2-3 gives the whole variable domain GAGVSQTPSNKVTEKGKYVELRCDPISGHTALYWYRQSLGQGPEFLIYFQGTGAADDSGLPNDRFFAVRPEGSVSTLKIQRTERGDSAVYLCASSSLLQRSTDTQYFGPGTRLTVL.

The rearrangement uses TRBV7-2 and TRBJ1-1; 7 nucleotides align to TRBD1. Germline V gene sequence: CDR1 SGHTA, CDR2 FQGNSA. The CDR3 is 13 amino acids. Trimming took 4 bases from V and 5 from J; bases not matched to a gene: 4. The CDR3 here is CASSSRDRTEAFF. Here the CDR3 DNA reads TGTGCCAGCAGCTCAAGGGACAGAACTGAAGCTTTCTTT.

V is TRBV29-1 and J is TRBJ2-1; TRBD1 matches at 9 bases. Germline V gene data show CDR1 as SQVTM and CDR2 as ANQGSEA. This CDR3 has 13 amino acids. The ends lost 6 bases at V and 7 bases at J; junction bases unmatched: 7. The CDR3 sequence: CSVGTGIWNEQFF. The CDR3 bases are TGCAGCGTCGGGACAGGGATATGGAATGAGCAGTTCTTC.

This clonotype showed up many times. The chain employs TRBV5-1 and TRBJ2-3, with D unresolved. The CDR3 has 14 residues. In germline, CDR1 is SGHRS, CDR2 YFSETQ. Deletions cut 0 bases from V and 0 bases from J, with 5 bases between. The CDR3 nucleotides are TGCGCCAGCAGCTTGGTAGGAAGCACAGATACGCAGTATTTT. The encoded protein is CASSLVGSTDTQYF.

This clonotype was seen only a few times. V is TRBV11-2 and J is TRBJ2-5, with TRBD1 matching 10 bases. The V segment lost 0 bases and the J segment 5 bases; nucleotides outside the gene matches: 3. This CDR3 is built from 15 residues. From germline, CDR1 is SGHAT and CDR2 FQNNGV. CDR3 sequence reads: CASSLETGGAETQYF. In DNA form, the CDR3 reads TGTGCCAGCAGCTTAGAGACAGGGGGCGCGGAGACCCAGTACTTC.

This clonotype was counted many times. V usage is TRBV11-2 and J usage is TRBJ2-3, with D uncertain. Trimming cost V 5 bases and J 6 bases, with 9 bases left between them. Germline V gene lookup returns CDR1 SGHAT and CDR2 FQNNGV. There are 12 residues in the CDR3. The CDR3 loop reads CASSPRLDTQYF. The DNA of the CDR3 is TGTGCCAGCAGCCCGAGGTTGGATACGCAGTATTTT.

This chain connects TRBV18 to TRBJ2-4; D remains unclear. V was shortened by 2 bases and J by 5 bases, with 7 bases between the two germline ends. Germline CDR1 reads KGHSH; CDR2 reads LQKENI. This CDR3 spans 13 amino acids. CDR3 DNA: TGTGCCAGCTCACCAACAGCAGAAAACATTCAGTACTTC. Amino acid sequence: CASSPTAENIQYF.

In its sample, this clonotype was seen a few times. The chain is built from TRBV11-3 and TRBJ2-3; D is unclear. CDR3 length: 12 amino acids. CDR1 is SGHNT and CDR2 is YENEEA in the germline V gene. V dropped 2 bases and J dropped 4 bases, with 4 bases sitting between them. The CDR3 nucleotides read TGTGCCAGCAGCTTAAAACCAGATACGCAGTATTTT. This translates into CASSLKPDTQYF.

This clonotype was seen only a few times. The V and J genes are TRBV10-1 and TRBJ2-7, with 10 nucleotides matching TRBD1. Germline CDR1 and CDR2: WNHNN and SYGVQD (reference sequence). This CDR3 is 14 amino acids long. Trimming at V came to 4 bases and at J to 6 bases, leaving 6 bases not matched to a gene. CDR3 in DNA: TGCGCCAGCAGTGGCCGGGACAGGGGAGGCGAGCAGTACTTC. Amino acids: CASSGRDRGGEQYF.

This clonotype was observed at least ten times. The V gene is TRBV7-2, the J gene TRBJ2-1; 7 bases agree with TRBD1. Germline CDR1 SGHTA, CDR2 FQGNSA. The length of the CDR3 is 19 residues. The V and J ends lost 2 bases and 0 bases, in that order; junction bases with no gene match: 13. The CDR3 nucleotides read TGTGCCAGCAGCTTAAGTTGGGGACAGTTTAAGAGCTCCTACAATGAGCAGTTCTTC. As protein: CASSLSWGQFKSSYNEQFF.

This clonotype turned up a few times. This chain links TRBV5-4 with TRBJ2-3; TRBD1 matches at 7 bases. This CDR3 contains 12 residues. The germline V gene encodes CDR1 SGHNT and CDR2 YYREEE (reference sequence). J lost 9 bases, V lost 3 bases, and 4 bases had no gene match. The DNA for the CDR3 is TGTGCCAGCAGCTCCGACAGGGCAACGCAGTATTTT. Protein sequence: CASSSDRATQYF.

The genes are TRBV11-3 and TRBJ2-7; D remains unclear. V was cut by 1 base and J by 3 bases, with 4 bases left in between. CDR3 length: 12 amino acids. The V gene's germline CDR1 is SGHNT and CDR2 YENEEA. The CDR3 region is CASSLVLYEQYF. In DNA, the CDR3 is TGTGCCAGCAGCTTAGTTCTCTACGAGCAGTACTTC.

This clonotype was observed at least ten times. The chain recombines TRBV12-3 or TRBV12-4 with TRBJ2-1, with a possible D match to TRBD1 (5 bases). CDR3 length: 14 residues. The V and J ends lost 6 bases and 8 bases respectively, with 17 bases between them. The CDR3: CASRLSARAHEQFF. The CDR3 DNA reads TGTGCCAGCAGACTCTCGGCCAGGGCCCATGAGCAGTTCTTC.

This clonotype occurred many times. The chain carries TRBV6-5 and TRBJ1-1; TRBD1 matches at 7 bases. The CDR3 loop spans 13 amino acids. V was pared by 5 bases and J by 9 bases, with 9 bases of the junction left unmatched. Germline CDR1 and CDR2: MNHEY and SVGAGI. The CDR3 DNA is TGTGCCAGCAGTCCGCCCGGACAGGTAAAAGCTTTCTTT. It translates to CASSPPGQVKAFF.

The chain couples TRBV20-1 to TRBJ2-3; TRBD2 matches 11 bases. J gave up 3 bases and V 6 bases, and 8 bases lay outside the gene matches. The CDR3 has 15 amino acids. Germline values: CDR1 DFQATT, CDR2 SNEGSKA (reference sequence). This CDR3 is CSAPFTSGRTDTQYF. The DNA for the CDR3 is TGCAGTGCCCCGTTTACTAGCGGGAGAACAGATACGCAGTATTTT.

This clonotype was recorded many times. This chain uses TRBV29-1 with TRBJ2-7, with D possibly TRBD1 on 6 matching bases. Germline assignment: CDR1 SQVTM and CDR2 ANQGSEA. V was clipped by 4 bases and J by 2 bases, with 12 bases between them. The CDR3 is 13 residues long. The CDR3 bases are TGCAGCGTTGTCCTTAAGGGGGCCTACGAGCAGTACTTC. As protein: CSVVLKGAYEQYF.

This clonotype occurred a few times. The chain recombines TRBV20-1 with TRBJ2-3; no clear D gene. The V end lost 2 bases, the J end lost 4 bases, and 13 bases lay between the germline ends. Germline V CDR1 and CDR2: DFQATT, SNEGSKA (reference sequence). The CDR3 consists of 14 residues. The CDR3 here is CSARNPVVADTQYF. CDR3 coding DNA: TGCAGTGCTAGAAACCCAGTGGTTGCAGATACGCAGTATTTT.

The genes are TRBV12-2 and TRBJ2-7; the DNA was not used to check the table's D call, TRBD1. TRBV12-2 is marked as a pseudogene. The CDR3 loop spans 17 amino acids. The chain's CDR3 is CASPRDRGPLPRYEQYF. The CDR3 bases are TGTGCAAGTCCCCGGGACAGGGGCCCCCTACCAAGATACGAGCAGTACTTC.

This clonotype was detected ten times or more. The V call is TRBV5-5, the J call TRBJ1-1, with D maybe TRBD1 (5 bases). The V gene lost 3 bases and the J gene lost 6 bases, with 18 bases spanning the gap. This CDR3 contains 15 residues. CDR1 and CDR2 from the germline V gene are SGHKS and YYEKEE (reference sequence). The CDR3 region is CASSSIPGTPAEAFF. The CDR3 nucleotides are TGTGCCAGCAGCTCGATCCCGGGGACCCCCGCTGAAGCTTTCTTT. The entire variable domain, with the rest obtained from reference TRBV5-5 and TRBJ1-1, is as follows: DAGVTQSPTHLIKTRGQQVTLRCSPISGHKSVSWYQQVLGQGPQFIFQYYEKEERGRGNFPDRFSARQFPNYSSELNVNALLLGDSALYLCASSSIPGTPAEAFFGQGTRLTVV.

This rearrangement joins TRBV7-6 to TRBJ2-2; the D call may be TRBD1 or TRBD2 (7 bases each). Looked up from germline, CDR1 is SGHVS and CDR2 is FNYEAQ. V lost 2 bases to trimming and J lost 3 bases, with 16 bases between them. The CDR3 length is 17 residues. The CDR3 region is CASSLPPSGGDTGELFF. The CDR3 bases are TGTGCCAGCAGCTTACCGCCCTCAGGGGGGGACACCGGGGAGCTGTTTTTT.

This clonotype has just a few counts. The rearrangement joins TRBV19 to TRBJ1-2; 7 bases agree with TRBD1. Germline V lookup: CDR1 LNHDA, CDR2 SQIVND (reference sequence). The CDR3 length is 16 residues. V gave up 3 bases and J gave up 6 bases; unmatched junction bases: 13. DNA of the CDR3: TGTGCCAGTAGTATGGGGAACGGCAGGGGGATGAATGGCTACACCTTC. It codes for CASSMGNGRGMNGYTF.

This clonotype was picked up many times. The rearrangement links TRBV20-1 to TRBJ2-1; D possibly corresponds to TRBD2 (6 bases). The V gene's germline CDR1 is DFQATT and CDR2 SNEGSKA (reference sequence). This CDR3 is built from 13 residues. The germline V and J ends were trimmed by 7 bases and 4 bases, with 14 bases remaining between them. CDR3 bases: TGCAGTGTCACGGGAGTAGTGTACAATGAGCAGTTCTTC. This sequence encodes CSVTGVVYNEQFF.

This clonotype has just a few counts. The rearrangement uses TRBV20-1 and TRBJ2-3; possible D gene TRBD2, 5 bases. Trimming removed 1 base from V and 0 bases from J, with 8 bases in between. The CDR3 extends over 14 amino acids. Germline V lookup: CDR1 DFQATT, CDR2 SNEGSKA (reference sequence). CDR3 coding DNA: TGCAGTGCTAGAGGGGAGTCTAGCACAGATACGCAGTATTTT. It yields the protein CSARGESSTDTQYF.